The clone carrying this TCR beta chain has only one observation. The antigen remains unidentified. The data were obtained in a study of T cell responses to AZD1222 COVID-19 vaccine. Overall study findings and caveats: Close to half of all spike-specific TCRs reportedly target regions of the variants that are unmutated. Spike was spanned by vaccine-associated CD4 TCRs, with dominance at 160-218 and 743-854. Only a handful of AZD1222 recipients, six or seven in all, had baseline seropositivity.

V lost 3 bases and J lost 8, with 7 bases in between. Germline CDR1 is MDHEN and CDR2 is SYDVKM. The length of the CDR3 is 12 residues. The method was immunoSEQ multiplex PCR; TCRdb's version includes in-frame clones alone and lacks a portion of them. The table includes some 130,000 clones, 92% detected once. Pooled samples include second doses given at about 4 or 12 weeks. The sequencing here drew on peripheral blood, taken 28 days after the second AZD1222 dose. The chain couples TRBV28 to TRBJ1-4, with D uncertain. The clonotype was recovered from an adult who received the AZD1222 COVID-19 vaccine. The CDR3 DNA reads as TGTGCCAGCAGTTTGCCCTGGGAAAAACTGTTTTTT. It translates to CASSLPWEKLFF.